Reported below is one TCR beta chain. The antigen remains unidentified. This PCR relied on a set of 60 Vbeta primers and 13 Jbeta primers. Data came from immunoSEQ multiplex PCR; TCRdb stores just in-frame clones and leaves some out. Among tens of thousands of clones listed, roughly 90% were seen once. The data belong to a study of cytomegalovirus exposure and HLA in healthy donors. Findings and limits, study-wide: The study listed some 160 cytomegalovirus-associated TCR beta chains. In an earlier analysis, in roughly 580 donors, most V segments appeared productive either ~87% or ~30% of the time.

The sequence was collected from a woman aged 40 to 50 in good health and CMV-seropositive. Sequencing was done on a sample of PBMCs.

CDR3 nucleotide sequence: TGTGCCAGCAGCAAAGTACGCGAAGGGGTCCAAACAGGGGGATACTATGGCTACACCTTC. As protein: CASSKVREGVQTGGYYGYTF. The chain carries TRBV21-1 and TRBJ1-2; the table's D call, TRBD1, has no DNA check behind it. TRBV21-1 is given as a pseudogene. CDR3 length equals 20 residues.